A single sample is the source of the 27 T cell receptor beta chains below, sequenced in a study of shared clonotypes between healthy human individuals (dated by TCRdb to about 2020). Library preparation used the immunoSEQ multiplex PCR assay. TCRdb holds this immuneACCESS table with in-frame rearrangements only. Some clones are missing; in checked studies, unresolved V genes explain under half, and the rest has no known cause. Within this sample are roughly 640,000 clones, with approximately 79% of them counted one time only. The ten largest clones represent roughly 1.7% of the sample. Specimen: memory CD4+ T cells sorted from blood. What the cell subset or site label conveys for this sample: CD45RA-negative fraction. These receptors came from a woman aged 25 to 39 in good health.

This clone was picked up a small number of times. The CDR3 region is CASSRGTGYEQYF. CDR3 DNA sequence: TGTGCCAGCAGTCGCGGGACAGGCTACGAGCAGTACTTC. The chain couples TRBV6-5 to TRBJ2-7; 8 bases are a match to TRBD1. J lost 3 bases, V lost 5 bases, and 3 bases had no gene match. Germline V gene data show CDR1 as MNHEY and CDR2 as SVGAGI. The CDR3 runs to 13 residues.

This chain joins TRBV19 and TRBJ2-5, with D possibly being TRBD1 (6 bases). The CDR3 extends over 11 amino acids. Germline CDR1 LNHDA, CDR2 SQIVND (reference sequence). Trimming shortened V by 6 bases and J by 7 bases, and 9 bases separated the two germline ends. CDR3 protein: CASSRRGTQYF. The CDR3 nucleotides are TGTGCCAGTAGCCGCAGGGGGACCCAGTACTTC.

This clone was counted ten times or more. V usage is TRBV19 and J usage is TRBJ2-1; D could derive from TRBD1 or TRBD2 (5 bases each). The V end was cut by 1 base, the J end by 6 bases, with 13 bases between. CDR3 length: 15 residues. The V gene's germline CDR1 is LNHDA and CDR2 SQIVND (reference sequence). CDR3 coding DNA: TGTGCCAGTAGTATAGGGGCAGGGAGTTTCAATGAGCAGTTCTTC. Residues: CASSIGAGSFNEQFF.

The rearrangement uses TRBV2 and TRBJ1-2; 11 bases fit TRBD1. V lost 9 bases and J lost 7; bases outside the gene matches: 10. The CDR3 loop spans 14 amino acids. Germline-derived CDR1 and CDR2 are SNHLY and FYNNEI. DNA for the CDR3: TGTGCCAGAACGGCCGGACAGGGGGCCGTTGGCTACACCTTC. This translates into CARTAGQGAVGYTF. Together with reference TRBV2 and TRBJ1-2, the CDR3 gives the full variable domain: EPEVTQTPSHQVTQMGQEVILRCVPISNHLYFYWYRQILGQKVEFLVSFYNNEISEKSEIFDDQFSVERPDGSNFTLKIRSTKLEDSAMYFCARTAGQGAVGYTFGSGTRLTVV.

The V call is TRBV5-1, the J call TRBJ1-2; 8 positions agree with TRBD1. The J segment lost 0 bases and the V segment lost 2 bases, leaving 6 bases of the junction unmatched. The CDR3 runs 16 residues. The germline V gene has CDR1 SGHRS and CDR2 YFSETQ. CDR3 residues: CASSFGQTGANYGYTF. CDR3 sequence (DNA): TGCGCCAGCAGCTTCGGACAGACAGGGGCTAACTATGGCTACACCTTC.

This sequence joins TRBV25-1 and TRBJ2-3; no firm D call. Per germline, CDR1 MGHDK and CDR2 SYGVNS. V lost 5 bases, J lost 2 bases, and 8 bases lay in between. The CDR3 is 13 amino acids. The CDR3 coding sequence is TGTGCCAGCAGTACCGCCCCCACAGATACGCAGTATTTT. This sequence encodes CASSTAPTDTQYF.

This chain joins TRBV30 and TRBJ1-2; 7 bases agree with TRBD1. This CDR3 region has 13 residues. Looked up from germline, CDR1 is GTSNPN and CDR2 is SVGIG (reference sequence). V lost 5 bases and J lost 6; bases outside the gene matches: 9. For the CDR3, the DNA is TGTGCCTGGGCGGACAGGACCCCACATGGCTACACCTTC. Protein: CAWADRTPHGYTF. Together with reference TRBV30 and TRBJ1-2, the CDR3 gives the full variable domain: SQTIHQWPATLVQPVGSPLSLECTVEGTSNPNLYWYRQAAGRGLQLLFYSVGIGQISSEVPQNLSASRPQDRQFILSSKKLLLSDSGFYLCAWADRTPHGYTFGSGTRLTVV.

This clone has only a few counts. V is TRBV4-2 and J is TRBJ1-3; 8 bases align to TRBD1. CDR1 is LGHNA and CDR2 is YNFKEQ in the germline V gene. CDR3 length equals 17 residues. The junction had 11 bases not matched to a gene; V was cut back by 5 bases and J by 2 bases. The CDR3 DNA follows: TGTGCCAGCAGCTTGGTTGCAGGGGGCTCCCCTGGAAACACCATATATTTT. Protein sequence: CASSLVAGGSPGNTIYF.

The gene calls are TRBV2 and TRBJ1-2, with unresolved D. V dropped 10 bases and J dropped 7 bases, with 22 bases sitting between them. Germline-derived CDR1 and CDR2 are SNHLY and FYNNEI. The length of the CDR3 is 14 residues. CDR3 DNA: TGTGCCACGAGCACACACCCGTTTGTGAGTGGCTACACCTTC. Translating it yields CATSTHPFVSGYTF.

The chain links TRBV9 to TRBJ1-4, with D possibly being TRBD1 (5 bases). This CDR3 spans 16 amino acids. Deletions cut 0 bases from V and 5 bases from J, with 14 bases between. Germline V gene lookup returns CDR1 SGDLS and CDR2 YYNGEE. DNA of the CDR3: TGTGCCAGCAGCGTAGAGTGGGGGGAGGAGAATGAAAAACTGTTTTTT. Its translation: CASSVEWGEENEKLFF.

This rearrangement joins TRBV7-8 to TRBJ1-2, with D uncertain. The CDR3 extends over 15 amino acids. Trimming cost V 1 base and J 6 bases, with 15 bases left between them. Germline V gives CDR1 SGHVS, CDR2 FQNEAQ. The CDR3 spells CASSLGLGPRDGYTF. The CDR3 DNA sequence: TGTGCCAGCAGCTTAGGTCTCGGCCCCCGGGATGGCTACACCTTC.

This clone was counted only a few times. This sequence joins TRBV9 and TRBJ1-2; D remains ambiguous. The V gene lost 0 bases and the J gene lost 7 bases, with 22 bases spanning the gap. There are 17 residues in the CDR3. Germline CDR1 reads SGDLS; CDR2 reads YYNGEE. Written as DNA, the CDR3 is TGTGCCAGCAGCGTAGAAGGCGGAGGACGTACAGCTCTTGGCTACACCTTC. Protein product: CASSVEGGGRTALGYTF.

The genes are TRBV29-1 and TRBJ1-2, with 7 bases identical to TRBD1. Germline CDR1 SQVTM, CDR2 ANQGSEA. The CDR3 totals 11 residues. J lost 3 bases, V lost 6 bases, and 1 base had no gene match. DNA of the CDR3: TGCAGCGTAGGACAGGACTATGGCTACACCTTC. It yields the protein CSVGQDYGYTF.

The V and J genes are TRBV6-5 and TRBJ2-3; no clear D. This CDR3 has 16 residues. V was trimmed by 4 bases and J by 1 base, leaving 15 bases between them. Germline V gene data show CDR1 as MNHEY and CDR2 as SVGAGI. The CDR3 region is CASSSKVGKRTDTQYF. CDR3 DNA sequence: TGTGCCAGCAGTTCCAAGGTGGGGAAACGCACAGATACGCAGTATTTT.

The J gene is TRBJ1-1, the V gene TRBV11-2; the match to TRBD1 covers 7 bases. Unmatched junction bases numbered 12, after V lost 4 bases and J lost 10 bases. In germline, CDR1 is SGHAT, CDR2 FQNNGV. CDR3 length equals 14 residues. This CDR3 is CASSSEPGQVRAFF. CDR3 DNA: TGTGCCAGCAGCTCCGAACCAGGACAGGTGAGAGCTTTCTTT.

The rearrangement links TRBV15 to TRBJ2-6, with D uncertain. Per the germline V gene, CDR1 is LNHNV and CDR2 is YYDKDF (reference sequence). The CDR3 has 16 amino acids. Trimming stripped 8 bases from V and 1 base from J, with 15 bases between. CDR3 sequence (DNA): TGTGCCACCCACCATTCTTCAGGATCTGGGGCCAACGTCCTGACTTTC. Its protein product is CATHHSSGSGANVLTF.

This chain links TRBV2 with TRBJ2-5; tentatively, D is TRBD1 (5 bases). The CDR3 sequence is 14 residues long. The germline V gene encodes CDR1 SNHLY and CDR2 FYNNEI. The germline V and J ends were trimmed by 7 bases and 1 base, with 13 bases remaining between them. The CDR3 bases are TGTGCCAGCAAAGGGGTCACGAGCCAAGAGACCCAGTACTTC. Its translation: CASKGVTSQETQYF.

This clone was recorded once. This rearrangement joins TRBV25-1 to TRBJ2-5, with no clear D. Germline CDR1 is MGHDK and CDR2 is SYGVNS. Trimming removed 3 bases from V and 2 bases from J, with 10 bases in between. The CDR3 length is 14 residues. The CDR3 region is CASSDRGVQETQYF. The CDR3 nucleotides read TGTGCCAGCAGTGATAGAGGTGTACAAGAGACCCAGTACTTC.

J is TRBJ1-2 and V is TRBV5-4; possible D gene TRBD1, 6 bases. The germline CDR1 and CDR2 sequences are SGHNT and YYREEE (reference sequence). CDR3 length: 18 residues. V lost 0 bases, J lost 1 base, and 19 bases lay in between. CDR3 residues: CASSLDLGGASYNYGYTF. The CDR3 DNA reads as TGTGCCAGCAGCTTGGATCTAGGGGGGGCGTCTTATAACTATGGCTACACCTTC.

This sequence joins TRBV18 and TRBJ1-2; TRBD1 matches 10 bases. V lost 6 bases, J lost 6 bases, and 7 bases stayed unmatched. Germline V gives CDR1 KGHSH, CDR2 LQKENI. The CDR3 covers 14 residues. As DNA, the CDR3 is TGTGCCAGCTCTCCGGACAGGGGGAATCATGGCTACACCTTC. Amino acid sequence: CASSPDRGNHGYTF.

This chain joins TRBV7-3 and TRBJ1-4; 7 nucleotides line up with TRBD1. With V trimmed by 4 bases and J by 5 bases, 4 bases remained unmatched. CDR1 and CDR2 (germline): SGHTA, FQGTGA. This CDR3 spans 14 amino acids. The CDR3 sequence is CASSSQGVNEKLFF. CDR3 sequence (DNA): TGTGCCAGCAGCTCCCAGGGGGTGAATGAAAAACTGTTTTTT.

The chain uses TRBV5-8 and TRBJ1-5; D is ambiguous. This CDR3 comprises 16 residues. The V gene lost 3 bases and the J gene lost 0 bases, with 13 bases spanning the gap. Germline CDR1 is SGHTS and CDR2 is YDEGEE. The CDR3 protein is CASSSGLFLSNQPQHF. The DNA for the CDR3 is TGTGCCAGCAGCTCAGGACTATTCCTTAGCAATCAGCCCCAGCATTTT.

The chain is built from TRBV19 and TRBJ2-5; tentatively, D is TRBD2 (7 bases). This CDR3 comprises 13 residues. The V gene's germline CDR1 is LNHDA and CDR2 SQIVND (reference sequence). V was clipped by 5 bases and J by 5 bases, with 12 bases between them. The CDR3 here is CASSRGAVETQYF. The CDR3, as DNA: TGTGCCAGTAGTCGGGGGGCGGTTGAGACCCAGTACTTC.

The chain uses TRBV5-1 and TRBJ2-3; TRBD2 matches at 10 bases. J lost 7 bases, V lost 4 bases, and 21 bases had no gene match. This CDR3 has 19 amino acids. Germline CDR1 SGHRS, CDR2 YFSETQ. The CDR3 is CASSTSGTSESGSGNTQYF. DNA of the CDR3: TGCGCCAGCAGCACCTCCGGGACTAGCGAGAGCGGGTCTGGAAATACGCAGTATTTT.

The gene calls are TRBV4-1 and TRBJ2-5; possibly TRBD1 for D (6 bases). This CDR3 is 16 amino acids long. Germline values: CDR1 MGHRA, CDR2 YSYEKL. V shed 3 bases and J shed 4 bases, with 18 bases lying between them. CDR3 DNA: TGCGCCAGCAGCCATGGACAGACAGGCGGAGGAGAGACCCAGTACTTC. Translating gives CASSHGQTGGGETQYF.

The CDR3, as DNA: TGTGCTAGTGGTTTGGGGATGGGACTAGCGGGAGAGAATGAGCAGTTCTTC. Translating gives CASGLGMGLAGENEQFF. The V and J genes are TRBV12-5 and TRBJ2-1; 14 bases agree with TRBD2. The germline V gene has CDR1 LGHNT and CDR2 FRNRAP. Trimming at V came to 1 base and at J to 7 bases, leaving 6 bases not matched to a gene. CDR3 size: 17 residues.

The chain uses TRBV20-1 and TRBJ2-5; possibly TRBD1 or TRBD2 for D (5 bases each). Germline CDR1 is DFQATT and CDR2 is SNEGSKA (reference sequence). The CDR3 consists of 11 residues. V lost 4 bases to trimming and J lost 5 bases, with 8 bases between them. The CDR3 DNA reads as TGCAGTGCTACCGGGGCGGAGACCCAGTACTTC. Protein sequence: CSATGAETQYF.